The rows below give T cell receptor beta chains drawn from one sample of a study of shared clonotypes between healthy human individuals. Libraries were prepared by immunoSEQ multiplex PCR; TCRdb keeps only in-frame clonotypes and omits some of them. Of roughly 2.4 million clones in the sample, roughly 95% were seen once. The specimen sequenced was naive CD4+ T cells sorted from blood. The receptors were sampled from a man between 18 and 29 years old in good health. The conserved cysteine and the conserved F or W are not part of the CDR3 here. D genes are given only for firm matches.

v_gene	len	d_gene	CDR3aa
TRBV6-1	10	.	ASSLSGYGYT
TRBV2	13	.	ASSAQLSGYNEQF
TRBV28	14	.	ASSHQRLGFTDTQY
TRBV7-6	13	.	ASSRGSATYNEQF
TRBV1	17	.	TSMPTGPKASLGNSPLH
TRBV5-8	9	.	ASRRSAEQF
TRBV10-3	9	.	ASSGGGELF
TRBV19	13	TRBD1	ASSIQSVRGYEQY
TRBV5-1	12	TRBD2	ASSLGGSGDTQY
TRBV10-3	14	.	AISESFFLGSYEQY
TRBV9	10	.	ASSASDYEQY
TRBV18	14	.	ASSPHSLQASYEQY
TRBV5-5	12	.	ASMQDVGNQPQH
TRBV11-2	13	TRBD1	ASSARDRHNSPLH
TRBV30	11	TRBD1	AWIWRGREKLF
TRBV7-8	14	TRBD1	ASSLRRDRGTDTQY
TRBV19	9	.	ASSHGQPQH
TRBV13	13	.	ASSLGIRTANGYT
TRBV18	12	.	ASSPNSGDTEAF
TRBV10-3	13	.	AISESPGVGYGYT
TRBV11-3	12	.	ASSLDPRAGELF
TRBV19	11	TRBD2	ASTTGLAGEQY
TRBV4-1	13	.	ASSQEEGPGGTQY
TRBV30	12	TRBD1	AWEGTVSNEKLF